This record concerns one TCR beta chain sequence. Its antigen is undetermined. Individually, cDNA molecules had unique molecular identifiers attached to them. MiXCR, applied by TCRdb to the 5' RACE reads, yields one record per CDR3 protein. The sample carries tens of thousands of distinct CDR3 sequences, more than 15% recorded once. Trimming shortened V by 5 bases and J by 8 bases, and 13 bases separated the two germline ends. CDR1 and CDR2 from the germline V gene are DFQATT and SNEGSKA (reference sequence). The CDR3 extends over 12 amino acids. The record originates from a study of early T cells in non-severe SARS-CoV-2 infection. Whole-study results and caveats: In VDJdb matching, anti-spike CD8 responses were favored while private and CD4 specificities went missing.

The clonotype comes from an adult who was a healthcare worker with PCR-confirmed SARS-CoV-2 infection or an uninfected control (not recorded which). The starting material was whole blood, obtained at baseline. This sequence joins TRBV20-1 and TRBJ2-4; D gene ambiguous. The chain's CDR3 is CSALKTEDIQYF. In nucleotides, the CDR3 is TGCAGTGCTCTTAAAACTGAGGACATTCAGTACTTC.